The 21 T cell receptor beta chains given below trace back to one sample, sequenced in a study of T cell responses to AZD1222 COVID-19 vaccine. Produced via immunoSEQ multiplex PCR; TCRdb's table is partial and in-frame only. The table has about 100,000 clones, about 87% seen once. The source material was peripheral blood, sampled on day 0 of AZD1222 vaccination. Every receptor here comes from an adult in good health.

This chain links TRBV4-2 with TRBJ2-6; D gene uncertain. V shed 1 base and J shed 0 bases, with 10 bases lying between them. The CDR3 contains 17 residues. Looked up from germline, CDR1 is LGHNA and CDR2 is YNFKEQ. The CDR3 loop reads CASSQAPTGSGANVLTF. The CDR3 DNA reads TGTGCCAGCAGCCAAGCCCCCACTGGCTCTGGGGCCAACGTCCTGACTTTC.

This chain connects TRBV11-3 to TRBJ1-2; maybe TRBD1 (5 bases). Germline V gives CDR1 SGHNT, CDR2 YENEEA. CDR3 size: 17 residues. V shed 0 bases and J shed 6 bases, with 20 bases lying between them. Here the CDR3 reads CASSLERVGLRFNGYTF. CDR3 DNA: TGTGCCAGCAGCTTAGAACGGGTGGGACTACGATTTAATGGCTACACCTTC.

The chain carries TRBV24-1 and TRBJ2-2; D remains ambiguous. The germline gives CDR1 KGHDR, CDR2 SFDVKD. The CDR3 has 13 residues. V lost 5 bases and J lost 1, with 4 bases in between. The CDR3 DNA reads as TGTGCCACCAGTGGAGGGAACACCGGGGAGCTGTTTTTT. It translates to CATSGGNTGELFF.

This clone was observed a single time. The CDR3 sequence is CASSSLGTSGTGELFF. CDR3 bases: TGTGCCAGCAGCTCTTTGGGGACTAGCGGCACCGGGGAGCTGTTTTTT. The genes are TRBV11-2 and TRBJ2-2; TRBD2 matches at 11 bases. V lost 4 bases and J lost 4; bases outside the gene matches: 5. Per the germline V gene, CDR1 is SGHAT and CDR2 is FQNNGV. The CDR3 sequence is 16 residues long.

The V call is TRBV20-1, the J call TRBJ1-2; 7 bases are shared with TRBD1. Germline CDR1 DFQATT, CDR2 SNEGSKA (reference sequence). The CDR3 has 11 amino acids. The J segment lost 5 bases and the V segment lost 5 bases, leaving 2 bases of the junction unmatched. In DNA, the CDR3 is TGCAGTGCTCTACAGGGGTATGGCTACACCTTC. This sequence encodes CSALQGYGYTF.

The rearrangement joins TRBV9 to TRBJ1-1; weak D call: TRBD1 (5 bases). The length of the CDR3 is 15 residues. The V end lost 3 bases, the J end lost 4 bases, and 16 bases lay between the germline ends. The V gene's germline CDR1 is SGDLS and CDR2 YYNGEE. The DNA for the CDR3 is TGTGCCAGCAGCGAACACCCGGGGGGGGGCACTGAAGCTTTCTTT. Its protein product is CASSEHPGGGTEAFF.

The CDR3 spells CASSQNRGPGANVLTF. CDR3 DNA: TGTGCCAGCAGTCAAAACAGGGGGCCTGGGGCCAACGTCCTGACTTTC. The chain uses TRBV7-9 and TRBJ2-6; 9 bases fit TRBD1. With 6 bases clipped from V and 2 bases from J, the junction kept 5 bases outside the gene matches. The CDR3 spans 16 residues. The germline V gene has CDR1 SEHNR and CDR2 FQNEAQ (reference sequence).

The chain is built from TRBV7-9 and TRBJ2-1; TRBD1 is a possible D gene (6 bases). The CDR3 totals 12 residues. Between the trimmed V and J ends, which lost 5 bases and 7 bases, there was a span of 9 bases. Germline assignment: CDR1 SEHNR and CDR2 FQNEAQ (reference sequence). CDR3 sequence (DNA): TGTGCCAGCAGCCGCGGACAGAATGAGCAGTTCTTC. Translating gives CASSRGQNEQFF.

A word on this clone: Other DNA sequences in this specimen translate into the identical CDR3. For the CDR3, the DNA is TGTGCCACCAGTGACACCGGGACAGGGGATACCGGGGAGCTGTTTTTT. The encoded protein is CATSDTGTGDTGELFF. The rearrangement uses TRBV24-1 and TRBJ2-2, with 10 bases identical to TRBD1. This CDR3 has 16 amino acids. Per germline, CDR1 KGHDR and CDR2 SFDVKD. V shed 4 bases, J shed 5 bases, and the junction held 6 bases outside the gene matches.

This clone has just a few counts. The chain carries TRBV2 and TRBJ1-5; 9 positions match TRBD1. This CDR3 is built from 15 residues. CDR1 SNHLY and CDR2 FYNNEI come from the germline V gene. Trimming at V came to 4 bases and at J to 8 bases, leaving 9 bases not matched to a gene. CDR3 sequence reads: CASSVGQGPWEPQHF. The CDR3 DNA is TGTGCCAGCAGTGTGGGACAGGGCCCATGGGAGCCCCAGCATTTT.

This rearrangement joins TRBV5-6 to TRBJ2-2; the match to TRBD1 covers 8 bases. This CDR3 contains 17 residues. CDR1 and CDR2 from the germline V gene are SGHDT and YYEEEE. V gave up 4 bases and J gave up 2 bases; unmatched junction bases: 10. CDR3: CASSKTGVIYNTGELFF. For the CDR3, the DNA is TGTGCCAGCAGCAAGACAGGGGTAATTTATAACACCGGGGAGCTGTTTTTT.

This chain joins TRBV4-3 and TRBJ1-4, with D maybe TRBD1 (5 bases). The DNA end is more similar to TRBJ1-3, so the J call may be wrong. This CDR3 region has 13 residues. CDR1 and CDR2 (germline): LGHNA, YSLEER. The CDR3 region has the DNA TGCGCCAGCAGCCAAGATCGCGAGGGACTAATATATTTT. Translated: CASSQDREGLIYF.

The genes are TRBV19 and TRBJ1-1; D unclear. V was clipped by 5 bases and J by 10 bases, with 17 bases between them. The CDR3 length is 13 residues. Germline CDR1 LNHDA, CDR2 SQIVND (reference sequence). Here the CDR3 reads CASSPSLQDIAFF. The CDR3 DNA reads TGTGCCAGTAGTCCATCCCTACAAGATATAGCTTTCTTT.

The chain links TRBV4-3 to TRBJ2-1, with 10 bases aligning to TRBD2. J gave up 10 bases and V 4 bases, and 22 bases lay outside the gene matches. The germline V gene encodes CDR1 LGHNA and CDR2 YSLEER. This CDR3 has 19 amino acids. Written as DNA, the CDR3 is TGCGCCAGCAGCCCGAACCCAAGCGGGAGGGGCGTGATTGGATCAGAGCAGTTCTTC. Its translation is CASSPNPSGRGVIGSEQFF.

This chain links TRBV11-2 with TRBJ2-7; TRBD2 matches 8 bases. Germline trimming cut 4 bases from V and 6 bases from J; bases unmatched to any gene: 14. Germline assignment: CDR1 SGHAT and CDR2 FQNNGV. The CDR3 is made up of 16 amino acids. In DNA, the CDR3 is TGTGCCAGCAGCTCCGGGGGGGGACTAGGGATAGCCGAGCAGTACTTC. Translation: CASSSGGGLGIAEQYF.

J is TRBJ1-4 and V is TRBV28; no clear D gene. The germline CDR1 and CDR2 sequences are MDHEN and SYDVKM. V gave up 6 bases and J gave up 6 bases, with 14 bases separating them. The CDR3 length is 14 residues. CDR3 residues: CASRWTPADEKLFF. As DNA, the CDR3 is TGTGCCAGCAGATGGACTCCCGCGGATGAAAAACTGTTTTTT.

The chain couples TRBV11-2 to TRBJ2-3; TRBD2 agrees at 12 bases. Unmatched junction bases numbered 3, after V lost 0 bases and J lost 2 bases. The CDR3 has 17 amino acids. Germline CDR1 is SGHAT and CDR2 is FQNNGV. The CDR3 sequence is CASSLDLAGGATDTQYF. CDR3 nucleotide sequence: TGTGCCAGCAGCTTAGATCTAGCGGGAGGGGCCACAGATACGCAGTATTTT.

This clone appeared a single time. The rearrangement links TRBV19 to TRBJ1-1; 10 nucleotides line up with TRBD1. The CDR3 is 14 residues long. V gave up 5 bases and J gave up 5 bases; unmatched junction bases: 5. Germline V CDR1 and CDR2: LNHDA, SQIVND (reference sequence). CDR3 DNA: TGTGCCAGTAGTGGGGACAGGGGTCCAACTGAAGCTTTCTTT. Residues: CASSGDRGPTEAFF.

The chain links TRBV6-2 or TRBV6-3 to TRBJ2-1, with 10 bases aligning to TRBD1. Germline assignment: CDR1 MNHEY and CDR2 SVGEGT. This CDR3 is 17 amino acids long. The V and J ends lost 0 bases and 8 bases, in that order; junction bases with no gene match: 10. The CDR3 reads CASSYSPGTGEKDEQFF. The CDR3 region has the DNA TGTGCCAGCAGTTACTCCCCCGGGACAGGGGAGAAGGATGAGCAGTTCTTC.

This chain uses TRBV9 with TRBJ2-5, with 8 positions matching TRBD2. Trimming at V came to 6 bases and at J to 1 base, leaving 5 bases not matched to a gene. The CDR3 extends over 14 amino acids. Germline values: CDR1 SGDLS, CDR2 YYNGEE. The CDR3 DNA is TGTGCCAGCACGAAAGGACTAGCCCAAGAGACCCAGTACTTC. This encodes CASTKGLAQETQYF. Complete variable domain (other parts from reference TRBV9 and TRBJ2-5): DSGVTQTPKHLITATGQRVTLRCSPRSGDLSVYWYQQSLDQGLQFLIQYYNGEERAKGNILERFSAQQFPDLHSELNLSSLELGDSALYFCASTKGLAQETQYFGPGTRLLVL.

The chain links TRBV28 to TRBJ2-4, with D uncertain. Trimming left V 6 bases short and J 6 bases short, with 15 bases between. The CDR3 is 14 residues long. Germline V gene lookup returns CDR1 MDHEN and CDR2 SYDVKM. The CDR3 bases are TGTGCCAGCAGCCCTAGATCCTGGGGAAACATTCAGTACTTC. It translates to CASSPRSWGNIQYF.